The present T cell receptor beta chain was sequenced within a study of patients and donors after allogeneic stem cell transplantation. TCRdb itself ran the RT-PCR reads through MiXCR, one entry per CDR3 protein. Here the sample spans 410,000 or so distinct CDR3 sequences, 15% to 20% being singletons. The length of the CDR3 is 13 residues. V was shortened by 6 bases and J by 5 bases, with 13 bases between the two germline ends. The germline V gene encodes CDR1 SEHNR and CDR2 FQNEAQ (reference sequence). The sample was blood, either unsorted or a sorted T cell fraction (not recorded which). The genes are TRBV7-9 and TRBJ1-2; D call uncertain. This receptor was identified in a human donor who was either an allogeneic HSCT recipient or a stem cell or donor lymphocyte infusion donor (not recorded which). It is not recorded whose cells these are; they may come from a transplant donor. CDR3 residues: CASSSGLPYGYTF. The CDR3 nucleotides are TGTGCCAGCAGTTCCGGACTGCCGTATGGCTACACCTTC.